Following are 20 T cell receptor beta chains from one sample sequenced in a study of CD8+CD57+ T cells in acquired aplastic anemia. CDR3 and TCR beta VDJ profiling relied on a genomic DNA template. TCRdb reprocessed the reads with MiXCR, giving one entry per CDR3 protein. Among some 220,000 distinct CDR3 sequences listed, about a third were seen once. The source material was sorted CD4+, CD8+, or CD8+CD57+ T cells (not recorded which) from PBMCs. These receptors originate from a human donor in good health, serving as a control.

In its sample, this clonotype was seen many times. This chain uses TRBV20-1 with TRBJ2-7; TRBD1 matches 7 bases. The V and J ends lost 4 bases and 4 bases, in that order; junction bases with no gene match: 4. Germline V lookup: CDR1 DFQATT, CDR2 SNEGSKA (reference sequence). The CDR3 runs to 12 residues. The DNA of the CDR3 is TGCAGTGCTACCTTGGACAGGTACGAGCAGTACTTC. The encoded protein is CSATLDRYEQYF.

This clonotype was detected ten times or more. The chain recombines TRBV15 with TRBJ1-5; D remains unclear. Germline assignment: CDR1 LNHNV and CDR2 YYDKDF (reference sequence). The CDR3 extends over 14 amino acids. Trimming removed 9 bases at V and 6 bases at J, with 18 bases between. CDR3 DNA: TGTGCCACTGCCCTGTCGGGTGGCGGTCAGCCCCAGCATTTT. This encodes CATALSGGGQPQHF.

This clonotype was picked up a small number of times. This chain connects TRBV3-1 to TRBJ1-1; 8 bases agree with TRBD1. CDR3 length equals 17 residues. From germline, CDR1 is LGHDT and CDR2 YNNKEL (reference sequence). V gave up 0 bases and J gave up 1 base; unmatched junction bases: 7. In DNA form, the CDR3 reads TGTGCCAGCAGCCAAGACATCGGGACAGGAGGGAACACTGAAGCTTTCTTT. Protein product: CASSQDIGTGGNTEAFF.

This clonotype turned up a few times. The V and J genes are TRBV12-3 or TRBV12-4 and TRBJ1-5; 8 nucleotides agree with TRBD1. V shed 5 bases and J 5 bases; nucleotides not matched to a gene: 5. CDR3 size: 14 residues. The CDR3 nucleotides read TGTGCCAGCAGTGCCTCAGGGGGCGATCAGCCCCAGCATTTT. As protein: CASSASGGDQPQHF.

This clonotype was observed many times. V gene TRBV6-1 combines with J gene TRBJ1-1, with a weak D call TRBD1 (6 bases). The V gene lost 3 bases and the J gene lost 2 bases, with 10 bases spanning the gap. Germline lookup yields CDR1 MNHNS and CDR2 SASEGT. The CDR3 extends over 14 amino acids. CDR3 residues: CASSEWGLNTEAFF. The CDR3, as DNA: TGTGCCAGCAGTGAGTGGGGGCTTAACACTGAAGCTTTCTTT.

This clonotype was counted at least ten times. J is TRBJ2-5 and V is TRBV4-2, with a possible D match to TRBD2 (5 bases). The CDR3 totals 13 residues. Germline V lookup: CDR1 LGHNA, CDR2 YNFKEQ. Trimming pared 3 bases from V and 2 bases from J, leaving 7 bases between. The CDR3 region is CASSHAGQETQYF. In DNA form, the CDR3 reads TGTGCCAGCAGCCACGCGGGTCAAGAGACCCAGTACTTC.

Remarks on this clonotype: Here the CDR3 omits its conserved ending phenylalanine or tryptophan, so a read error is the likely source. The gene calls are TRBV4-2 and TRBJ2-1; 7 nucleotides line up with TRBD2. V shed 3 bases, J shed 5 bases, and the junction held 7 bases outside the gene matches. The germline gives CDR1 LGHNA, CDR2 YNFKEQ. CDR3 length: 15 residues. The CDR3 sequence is CASSQTSSRNNEQFL. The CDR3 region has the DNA TGTGCCAGCAGCCAGACTAGCTCTCGTAACAATGAGCAGTTCTTA.

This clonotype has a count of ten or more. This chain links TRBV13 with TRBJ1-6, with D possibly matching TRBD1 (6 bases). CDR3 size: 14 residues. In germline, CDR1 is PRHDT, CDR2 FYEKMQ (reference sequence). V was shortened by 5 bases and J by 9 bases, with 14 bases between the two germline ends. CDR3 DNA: TGTGCCAGCAGCGATACAGGGATCCGTTCACCCCTCCACTTT. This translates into CASSDTGIRSPLHF.

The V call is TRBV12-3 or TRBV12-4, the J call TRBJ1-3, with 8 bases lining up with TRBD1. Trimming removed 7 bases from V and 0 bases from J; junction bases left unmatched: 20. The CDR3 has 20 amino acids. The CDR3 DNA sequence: TGTGCCAGCAAGACGACCAGGGGGCAGGGGGATTATTCCTCTGGAAACACCATATATTTT. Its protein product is CASKTTRGQGDYSSGNTIYF.

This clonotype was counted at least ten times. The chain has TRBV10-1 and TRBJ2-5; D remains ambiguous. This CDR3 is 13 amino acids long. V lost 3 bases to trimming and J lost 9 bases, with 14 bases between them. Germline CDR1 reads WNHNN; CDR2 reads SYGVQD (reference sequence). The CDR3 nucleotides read TGCGCCAGCAGTGATTCCCTGGTGACGGCCCAGTACTTC. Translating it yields CASSDSLVTAQYF.

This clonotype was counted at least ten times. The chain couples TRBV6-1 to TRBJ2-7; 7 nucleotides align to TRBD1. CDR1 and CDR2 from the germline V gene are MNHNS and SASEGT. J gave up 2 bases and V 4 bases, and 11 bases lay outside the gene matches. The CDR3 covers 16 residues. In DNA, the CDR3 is TGTGCCAGCAGTGCAACGGGACAGCCCCCTCCCTACGAGCAGTACTTC. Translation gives CASSATGQPPPYEQYF.

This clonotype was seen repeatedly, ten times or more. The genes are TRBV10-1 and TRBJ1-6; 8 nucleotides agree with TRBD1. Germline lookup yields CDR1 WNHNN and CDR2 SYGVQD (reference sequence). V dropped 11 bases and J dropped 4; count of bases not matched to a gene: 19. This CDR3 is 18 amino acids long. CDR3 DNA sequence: TGCGCCGGAGTGATTGGACAGGGCGCCGAAATATATAATTCACCCCTCCACTTT. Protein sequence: CAGVIGQGAEIYNSPLHF.

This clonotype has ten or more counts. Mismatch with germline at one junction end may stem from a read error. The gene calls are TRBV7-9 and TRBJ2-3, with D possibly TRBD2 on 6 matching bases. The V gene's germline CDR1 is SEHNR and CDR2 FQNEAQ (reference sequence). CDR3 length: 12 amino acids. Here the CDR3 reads CASSLARDTQYF. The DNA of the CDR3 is TGTGCCAGCAGCCTAGCGAGGGATACGCAGTATTTT.

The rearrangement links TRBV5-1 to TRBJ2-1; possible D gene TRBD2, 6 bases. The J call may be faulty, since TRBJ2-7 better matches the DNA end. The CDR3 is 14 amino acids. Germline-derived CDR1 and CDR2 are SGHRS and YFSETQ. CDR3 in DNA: TGCGCCAGCAGCTTGGCAGGCGGGGCGGGGGAGCAGTACTTC. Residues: CASSLAGGAGEQYF.

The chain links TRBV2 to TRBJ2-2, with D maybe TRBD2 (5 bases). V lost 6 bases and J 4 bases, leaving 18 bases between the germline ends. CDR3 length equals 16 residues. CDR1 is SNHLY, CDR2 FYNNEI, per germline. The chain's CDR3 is CASSQFVGVGTGELFF. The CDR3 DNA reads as TGTGCCAGCAGCCAGTTCGTGGGAGTGGGCACCGGGGAGCTGTTTTTT.

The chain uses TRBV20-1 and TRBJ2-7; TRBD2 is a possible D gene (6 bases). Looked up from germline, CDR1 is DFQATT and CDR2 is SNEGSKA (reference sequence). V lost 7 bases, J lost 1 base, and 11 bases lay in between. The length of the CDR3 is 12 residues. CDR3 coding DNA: TGCAGTGTAGCAGGGAGGTCCTACGAGCAGTACTTC. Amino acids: CSVAGRSYEQYF.

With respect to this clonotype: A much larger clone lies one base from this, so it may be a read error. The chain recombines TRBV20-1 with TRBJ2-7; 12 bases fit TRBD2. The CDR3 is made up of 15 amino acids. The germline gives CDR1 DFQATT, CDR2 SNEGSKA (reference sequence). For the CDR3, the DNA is TGCAGTGCTAGGCGGCCGGGACTAGCGGGTTACGGGCAGTACTTC. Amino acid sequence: CSARRPGLAGYGQYF.

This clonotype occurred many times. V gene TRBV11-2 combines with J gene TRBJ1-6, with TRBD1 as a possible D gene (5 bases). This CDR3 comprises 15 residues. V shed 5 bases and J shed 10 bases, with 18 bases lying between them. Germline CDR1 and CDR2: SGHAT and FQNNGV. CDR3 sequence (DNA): TGTGCCAGCAGCCACGGGGCGTTGAGGGGCTCACCCCTCCACTTT. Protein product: CASSHGALRGSPLHF.

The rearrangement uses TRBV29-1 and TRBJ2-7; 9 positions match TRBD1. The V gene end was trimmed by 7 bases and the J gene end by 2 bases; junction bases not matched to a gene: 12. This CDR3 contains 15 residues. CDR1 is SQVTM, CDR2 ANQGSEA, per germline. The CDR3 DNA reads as TGCAGCGGCAGTTCCGGGACAGGGTATCCCTACGAGCAGTACTTC. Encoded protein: CSGSSGTGYPYEQYF.

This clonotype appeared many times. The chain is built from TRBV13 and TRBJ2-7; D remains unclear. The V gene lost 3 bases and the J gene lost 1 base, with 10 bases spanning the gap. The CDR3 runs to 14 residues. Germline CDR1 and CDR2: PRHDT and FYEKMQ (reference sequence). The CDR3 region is CASSFVGPSYEQYF. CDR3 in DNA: TGTGCCAGCAGCTTTGTCGGGCCTTCCTACGAGCAGTACTTC. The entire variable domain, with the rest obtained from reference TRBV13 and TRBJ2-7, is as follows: AAGVIQSPRHLIKEKRETATLKCYPIPRHDTVYWYQQGPGQDPQFLISFYEKMQSDKGSIPDRFSAQQFSDYHSELNMSSLELGDSALYFCASSFVGPSYEQYFGPGTRLTVT.